A single count supports the clone carrying this TCR beta chain. The sample belongs to a study of blood T cell repertoires in COVID-19. Study information: From T cells, B-cell-depleted T cells, or PBMCs came the material, which was cDNA or gDNA.

CDR1 SNHLY and CDR2 FYNNEI come from the germline V gene. The CDR3 has 12 residues. Trimming cost V 6 bases and J 10 bases, with 13 bases left between them. In the original workflow: It was from reference gene primer amplification that nucleated cell counts were estimated. Method: immunoSEQ multiplex PCR; TCRdb's copy keeps in-frame clones and lacks some. The DNA gave D and trimming, while V, J and clone size come from that table. The sample lists 70,000 or so clones, 75% to 90% seen once, with about 13% in the top ten. Sequenced material: peripheral blood. This chain joins TRBV2 and TRBJ2-1; D is possibly TRBD2 (6 bases). The receptor comes from a man aged 50-60 years with COVID-19, enrolled during active disease. The CDR3 sequence: CASRPQGGEQFF. CDR3 nucleotides: TGTGCCAGCAGGCCCCAGGGAGGCGAGCAGTTCTTC. Supplemented by reference TRBV2 and TRBJ2-1, the full variable domain reads EPEVTQTPSHQVTQMGQEVILRCVPISNHLYFYWYRQILGQKVEFLVSFYNNEISEKSEIFDDQFSVERPDGSNFTLKIRSTKLEDSAMYFCASRPQGGEQFFGPGTRLTVL.